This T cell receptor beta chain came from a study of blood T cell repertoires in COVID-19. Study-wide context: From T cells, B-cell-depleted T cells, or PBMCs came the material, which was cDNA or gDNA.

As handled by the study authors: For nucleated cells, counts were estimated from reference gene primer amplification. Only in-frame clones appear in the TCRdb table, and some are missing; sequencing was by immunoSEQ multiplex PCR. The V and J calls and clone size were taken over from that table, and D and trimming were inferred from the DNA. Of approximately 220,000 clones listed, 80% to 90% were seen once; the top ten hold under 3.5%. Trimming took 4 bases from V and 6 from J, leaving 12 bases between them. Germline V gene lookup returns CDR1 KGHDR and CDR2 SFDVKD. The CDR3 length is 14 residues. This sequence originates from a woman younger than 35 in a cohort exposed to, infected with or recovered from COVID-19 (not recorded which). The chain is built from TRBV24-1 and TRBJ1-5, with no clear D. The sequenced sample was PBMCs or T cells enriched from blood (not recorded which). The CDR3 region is CATSDSMGFQPQHF. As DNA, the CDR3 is TGTGCCACCAGTGACTCGATGGGCTTTCAGCCCCAGCATTTT.